The clone carrying this T cell receptor beta chain occurred once. How the authors handled the data: Reference gene primer amplification in the assay estimated nucleated cell counts. The data were produced by immunoSEQ multiplex PCR, yet TCRdb's version contains in-frame clones alone and is incomplete. Clone size and the V and J calls come from that table; the DNA yielded D and trimming. Of fewer than 120,000 clones detected, approximately 90% appear once; the ten largest clones hold 3.3%. These data are taken from a study of blood T cell repertoires in COVID-19. In the study overall: Whether acute or convalescent, the COVID-19 samples came from the United States, Italy and Spain. The cDNA or gDNA used as material had been derived from T cells, B-cell-depleted T cells, or PBMCs.

The V gene end was trimmed by 3 bases and the J gene end by 5 bases; junction bases not matched to a gene: 5. The CDR3 loop spans 14 amino acids. CDR1 and CDR2 (germline): LNHNV, YYDKDF (reference sequence). The TCR originated in a woman aged 45-65 years with acute or convalescent COVID-19. The source material was peripheral blood. V is TRBV15 and J is TRBJ2-7; TRBD1 agrees at 9 bases. CDR3 sequence reads: CATSRGTGSDEQYF. In nucleotides, the CDR3 is TGTGCCACCAGCAGGGGGACAGGGTCCGACGAGCAGTACTTC.